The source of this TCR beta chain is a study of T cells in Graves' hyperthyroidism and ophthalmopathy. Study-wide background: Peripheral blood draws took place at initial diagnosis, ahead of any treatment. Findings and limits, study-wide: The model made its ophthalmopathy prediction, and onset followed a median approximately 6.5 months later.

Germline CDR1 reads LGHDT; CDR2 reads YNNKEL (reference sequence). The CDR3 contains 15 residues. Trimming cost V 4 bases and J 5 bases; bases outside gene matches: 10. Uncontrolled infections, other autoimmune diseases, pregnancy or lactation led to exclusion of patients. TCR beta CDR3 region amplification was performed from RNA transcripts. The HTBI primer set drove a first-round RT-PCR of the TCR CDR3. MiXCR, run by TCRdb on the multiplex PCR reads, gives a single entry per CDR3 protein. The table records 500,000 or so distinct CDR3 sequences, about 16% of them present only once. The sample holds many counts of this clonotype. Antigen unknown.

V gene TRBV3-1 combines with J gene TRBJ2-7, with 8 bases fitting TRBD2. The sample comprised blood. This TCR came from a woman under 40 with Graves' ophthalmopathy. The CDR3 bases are TGTGCCAGCAGCCGCCCCGGGACTAGTCTACACGAGCAGTACTTC. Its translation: CASSRPGTSLHEQYF.